A single T cell receptor beta chain is shown here with its context. The data stem from a study of OX40 agonist ivuxolimab in advanced cancers. Generated by immunoSEQ multiplex PCR, the TCRdb table keeps only in-frame clones and is missing some. This table has around 72,000 clones, 65% to 85% appearing once. V lost 3 bases, J lost 7 bases, and 13 bases lay in between. This CDR3 contains 14 residues. Germline CDR1 and CDR2: SGHRS and YFSETQ. The source is an adult with an advanced solid tumor such as melanoma, head and neck, liver or kidney cancer. The rearrangement uses TRBV5-1 and TRBJ1-4, with D possibly being TRBD1 (6 bases). This specimen consisted of CD4+ or CD8+ T cells sorted from blood, obtained in a trial of the OX40 agonist ivuxolimab. CDR3 region: CASSSQGSFEKLFF. CDR3 DNA: TGCGCCAGCAGCTCACAGGGTTCATTTGAAAAACTGTTTTTT.